Listed here are 18 T cell receptor beta chains from one sample, sequenced in a study of T cells after yellow fever vaccination. TCRdb itself ran the 5' RACE reads through MiXCR, one entry per CDR3 protein. Of approximately 510,000 distinct CDR3 sequences in the sample, around a fifth were seen once. The sample was PBMCs, taken approximately 22 days after the first yellow fever vaccination. The source of these receptors is a man between 18 and 29 years old who received the YFV17D yellow fever vaccine.

The chain uses TRBV20-1 and TRBJ2-1, with 13 nucleotides matching TRBD2. The J segment lost 5 bases and the V segment lost 7 bases, leaving 14 bases of the junction unmatched. Germline V CDR1 and CDR2: DFQATT, SNEGSKA (reference sequence). This CDR3 is built from 17 residues. The chain's CDR3 is CSVWTSGGRGSHNEQFF. The CDR3 bases are TGCAGTGTCTGGACTAGCGGGGGCCGAGGTTCCCACAATGAGCAGTTCTTC.

The chain employs TRBV5-1 and TRBJ2-3, with D tentatively TRBD1 (8 bases). The CDR3 totals 16 residues. Trimming took 0 bases from V and 2 from J, leaving 13 bases between them. In germline, CDR1 is SGHRS, CDR2 YFSETQ. CDR3: CASSLEQGGDTDTQYF. In DNA form, the CDR3 reads TGCGCCAGCAGCTTGGAACAGGGGGGGGACACAGATACGCAGTATTTT.

This rearrangement joins TRBV5-4 to TRBJ2-5, with D perhaps matching TRBD1 or TRBD2 (7 bases each). The CDR3 length is 16 residues. CDR1 is SGHNT, CDR2 YYREEE, per germline (reference sequence). Trimming cost V 5 bases and J 5 bases, with 22 bases left between them. The DNA of the CDR3 is TGTGCCAGCAGGACTAGCCCTCAGGGGGGCGTGGAGACCCAGTACTTC. Translation: CASRTSPQGGVETQYF. The full variable domain, in which reference TRBV5-4 and TRBJ2-5 provide the parts outside the CDR3, is ETGVTQSPTHLIKTRGQQVTLRCSSQSGHNTVSWYQQALGQGPQFIFQYYREEENGRGNFPPRFSGLQFPNYSSELNVNALELDDSALYLCASRTSPQGGVETQYFGPGTRLLVL.

There are a few counts of this clonotype. The chain combines TRBV6-5 with TRBJ2-7; D is possibly TRBD1 (5 bases). The CDR3 totals 12 residues. Germline-derived CDR1 and CDR2 are MNHEY and SVGAGI. Between the trimmed V and J ends, which lost 8 bases and 2 bases, there was a span of 10 bases. The chain's CDR3 is CASQGSTYEQYF. The CDR3 region has the DNA TGTGCCAGCCAGGGCTCGACCTACGAGCAGTACTTC.

The CDR3 nucleotides read TGCAGTGCTAGTTTTCAGACTCAAGAGACCCAGTACTTC. Protein: CSASFQTQETQYF. The chain uses TRBV20-1 and TRBJ2-5; D not certain. Trimming pared 3 bases from V and 2 bases from J, leaving 10 bases between. Germline V lookup: CDR1 DFQATT, CDR2 SNEGSKA (reference sequence). This CDR3 region has 13 residues.

This chain joins TRBV19 and TRBJ2-1; 9 nucleotides align to TRBD1. The trim removed 1 base at V and 8 bases at J, leaving 6 bases unmatched. The CDR3 is 15 amino acids. CDR1 is LNHDA, CDR2 SQIVND, per germline (reference sequence). This CDR3 reads CASSIAGQGFDEQFF. For the CDR3, the DNA is TGTGCCAGTAGTATAGCCGGACAGGGGTTTGATGAGCAGTTCTTC.

The chain combines TRBV4-1 with TRBJ1-5; 8 bases fit TRBD1. Trimming removed 0 bases from V and 5 bases from J; junction bases left unmatched: 12. The V gene's germline CDR1 is MGHRA and CDR2 YSYEKL. The CDR3 has 18 amino acids. CDR3 DNA sequence: TGCGCCAGCAGCCAAGATGACAGGGGTAACCCATTTTATCAGCCCCAGCATTTT. Protein: CASSQDDRGNPFYQPQHF.

The chain links TRBV27 to TRBJ2-1, with D perhaps TRBD1 (6 bases). CDR3 size: 13 residues. The germline CDR1 and CDR2 sequences are MNHEY and SMNVEV (reference sequence). V shed 4 bases and J shed 9 bases, with 13 bases lying between them. In nucleotides, the CDR3 is TGTGCCAGCAGTTACGTTCAGGGGAGTGAGCAGTTCTTC. This translates into CASSYVQGSEQFF.

V usage is TRBV10-3 and J usage is TRBJ1-1; D is unresolved. The CDR3 contains 13 residues. Germline CDR1 is ENHRY and CDR2 is SYGVKD. V was trimmed by 7 bases and J by 4 bases, leaving 13 bases between them. The CDR3 nucleotides read TGTGCCATCATTGAAAGGGCCGGCACTGAAGCTTTCTTT. As protein: CAIIERAGTEAFF.

This clonotype has just a few counts. CDR3 nucleotides: TGTGCCAGCAGGTCCCGAAGAGGGTTTACCTACGAGCAGTACTTC. This codes for CASRSRRGFTYEQYF. The rearrangement links TRBV2 to TRBJ2-7; perhaps TRBD2 as D (5 bases). This CDR3 has 15 amino acids. Germline CDR1 SNHLY, CDR2 FYNNEI. The germline V and J ends were trimmed by 6 bases and 2 bases, with 17 bases remaining between them.

The chain is built from TRBV20-1 and TRBJ2-7; 11 positions match TRBD2. This CDR3 is built from 16 residues. J lost 1 base, V lost 3 bases, and 8 bases had no gene match. Per germline, CDR1 DFQATT and CDR2 SNEGSKA (reference sequence). The CDR3 nucleotides read TGCAGTGCTAGGCCAGGGCTAGCGGGGGGATCCTACGAGCAGTACGTC. Translation gives CSARPGLAGGSYEQYV.

The chain has TRBV12-3 or TRBV12-4 and TRBJ2-1; D not certain. Trimming took 5 bases from V and 8 from J, leaving 7 bases between them. This CDR3 has 11 residues. The CDR3 here is CASSMNYEQFF. CDR3 nucleotides: TGTGCCAGCAGTATGAATTATGAGCAGTTCTTC.

V is TRBV12-3 or TRBV12-4 and J is TRBJ1-1, with D perhaps matching TRBD1 (6 bases). Trimming cost V 8 bases and J 4 bases, with 14 bases left between them. The CDR3 runs to 13 residues. Here the CDR3 reads CASSAQTGTEAFF. The CDR3 bases are TGTGCCAGCTCGGCGCAGACAGGCACTGAAGCTTTCTTT.

This clonotype was seen ten or more times. An end of the junction does not agree with germline; a read error may underlie this. This sequence joins TRBV5-1 and TRBJ1-6; D is possibly TRBD1 (5 bases). Germline values: CDR1 SGHRS, CDR2 YFSETQ. CDR3 size: 15 residues. CDR3 sequence: CASSLDSSYNSPLHF. CDR3 sequence (DNA): TGTGCCAGCAGCTTAGACAGCTCCTATAATTCACCCCTCCACTTT.

The rearrangement uses TRBV18 and TRBJ2-1; 7 nucleotides agree with TRBD1. This CDR3 is 16 amino acids long. Germline assignment: CDR1 KGHSH and CDR2 LQKENI. After removal of 2 bases from V and 8 bases from J, the junction contained 12 bases not matched to a gene. This CDR3 reads CASSPADRRAFDEQFF. Written as DNA, the CDR3 is TGTGCCAGCTCACCAGCGGACAGGAGAGCATTCGATGAGCAGTTCTTC.

This clonotype was recorded at least ten times. V gene TRBV29-1 combines with J gene TRBJ2-1; D may be TRBD2 (6 bases). The germline V gene has CDR1 SQVTM and CDR2 ANQGSEA. V lost 6 bases and J 7 bases, leaving 13 bases between the germline ends. The CDR3 covers 12 residues. This CDR3 reads CSVGGRGNEQFF. Written as DNA, the CDR3 is TGCAGCGTGGGGGGACGCGGGAATGAGCAGTTCTTC.

This clonotype showed up just once. J is TRBJ1-4 and V is TRBV7-2; 9 bases are shared with TRBD1. This CDR3 has 16 amino acids. Losses at the gene ends were 2 bases for V and 7 bases for J; bases not matched to a gene: 8. CDR1 and CDR2 from the germline V gene are SGHTA and FQGNSA. CDR3 loop: CASSLRLGTGSEKLFF. The CDR3 DNA reads TGTGCCAGCAGCTTAAGATTGGGGACAGGGAGTGAAAAACTGTTTTTT.

This clonotype was counted a few times. The chain carries TRBV12-3 or TRBV12-4 and TRBJ2-3; 8 positions match TRBD2. The ends lost 6 bases at V and 6 bases at J; junction bases unmatched: 11. CDR3 length equals 15 residues. CDR3: CASSRIAGRLDTQYF. DNA of the CDR3: TGTGCCAGCAGCCGTATAGCGGGGCGGCTGGATACGCAGTATTTT.